Listed below are T cell receptor beta chains from one sample, sequenced in a study of T-cell reconstitution after alpha-beta-depleted transplantation in children. TCRdb re-derived calls from the PCR reads in MiXCR, one entry per CDR3 protein. The sample holds over 200,000 distinct CDR3 sequences; approximately 11% are singletons and the top ten take over 25%. Material: PBMCs, obtained before TCRalphabeta/CD19-depleted stem cell transplant. These receptor sequences come from a child under two years old with acute myeloid leukemia, due to receive a stem cell transplant. The CDR3 runs from the conserved cysteine through the conserved F or W. The D gene is left open where the match is weak. Not all rows give a size; the values are once, few, many and, for expanded clones, a class.

cdr3_nt	cdr3_aa	v_call	d_call	j_call	clone_size
TGTGCCAGCAGTTTTGGTGGGGATCAGCCCCAGCATTTT	CASSFGGDQPQHF	TRBV27	.	TRBJ1-5	many
TGTGCCAGCAGTTTTGGGGTAGCGGGAGGGCAGCAGTTCTTC	CASSFGVAGGQQFF	TRBV28	TRBD2	TRBJ2-1	many
TGTGCCAGCAGCCCCGCTCATCTAGATTATGAGCAGTTCTTC	CASSPAHLDYEQFF	TRBV12-3/TRBV12-4	.	TRBJ2-1	many
TGTGCCAGCAGTTCACACACTAGCGGGAGGGATGAGCAGTTCTTC	CASSSHTSGRDEQFF	TRBV27	TRBD2	TRBJ2-1	.
TGCGCCAGCAGCGGCCCCAGGGGCTCCGGGACAGATACGCAGTATTTT	CASSGPRGSGTDTQYF	TRBV5-1	.	TRBJ2-3	many
TGCAGCGTTGCCCGAATAGCGGGAGTGAATGAGCAGTTCTTC	CSVARIAGVNEQFF	TRBV29-1	TRBD2	TRBJ2-1	many
TGTGCCAGCTCAATGTACCAAGAGACCCAGTACTTC	CASSMYQETQYF	TRBV18	.	TRBJ2-5	many
TGTGCCAGCAGCGCAGTAGTGGCAACAGGGGGTGGGCCCCAGCATTTT	CASSAVVATGGGPQHF	TRBV9	TRBD1	TRBJ1-5	many
TGTGCCAGCTCACCAGTAGATTCAGGGGGCTCAGCTGAAGCTTTCTTT	CASSPVDSGGSAEAFF	TRBV18	TRBD1	TRBJ1-1	many
TGTGCCACAACGAGGTCCGGGACTCAAGTCGGGGAGCTGTTTTTT	CATTRSGTQVGELFF	TRBV11-2	.	TRBJ2-2	many
TGCAGTGCTAGACCGGGACTAGGCACAGATACGCAGTATTTT	CSARPGLGTDTQYF	TRBV20-1	TRBD2	TRBJ2-3	many
TGTGCCAGCAGCCCACATGTCCGGGACCCCCGCTACAATGAGCAGTTCTTC	CASSPHVRDPRYNEQFF	TRBV21-1	.	TRBJ2-1	many
TGTGCCAGCAGCCCCCACAGGGGCGAGCAGTACTTC	CASSPHRGEQYF	TRBV7-8	TRBD1	TRBJ2-7	many
TGCAGTGCTAGCGTCAGCGGGGGGGGCGATTGGACGCAGTATTTT	CSASVSGGGDWTQYF	TRBV20-1	TRBD2	TRBJ2-3	many
TGTGCCAGCAGTGAATGGGTTAGCGGTGCCTACAATGAGCAGTTCTTC	CASSEWVSGAYNEQFF	TRBV2	.	TRBJ2-1	few
TGTGCCAGCAGCTTTCCGACTAGCGGGGGGCCTTACCAAGAGACCCAGTACTTC	CASSFPTSGGPYQETQYF	TRBV5-5	TRBD2	TRBJ2-5	many
TGTGCCAGCAGTGGGCGGTTTAACGAGCAGTACTTC	CASSGRFNEQYF	TRBV6-2/TRBV6-3	.	TRBJ2-7	.
TGTGCCAGCAGTAGCAGGGTCCAGCCCCAGCATTTT	CASSSRVQPQHF	TRBV28	.	TRBJ1-5	.
TGTGCCAGCAGCCAAGATTTCAGGCCTCGCTCTGGAAACACCATATATTTT	CASSQDFRPRSGNTIYF	TRBV3-1	.	TRBJ1-3	.
TGTGCCAGCAGCTTAGTAGGGGGGGACACTGAAGCTTTCTTT	CASSLVGGDTEAFF	TRBV11-2	.	TRBJ1-1	many
TGCAGTGCTAGTTTGGGCCTATACACAGATACGCAGTATTTT	CSASLGLYTDTQYF	TRBV20-1	.	TRBJ2-3	few
TGCGCCAGCAGCCTCCGCCCGGGACAGGAATTCTCTGGGGCCAACGTCCTGACTTTC	CASSLRPGQEFSGANVLTF	TRBV4-1	TRBD1	TRBJ2-6	many
TGCAGTGCTAGAGTCGGCGGGAGCACAGATACGCAGTATTTT	CSARVGGSTDTQYF	TRBV20-1	.	TRBJ2-3	.
TGTGCCGTACACGGAGCCTCCTACGAGCAGTACTTC	CAVHGASYEQYF	TRBV10-3	.	TRBJ2-7	many
TGTCCCAGCAGCTTATTCCAGACGAACACCGGGGAGCTGTTTTTT	CPSSLFQTNTGELFF	TRBV7-6	.	TRBJ2-2	.
TGTGCCTGTGACTCGGCCTACGAGGCAAAACTGTTTTTT	CACDSAYEAKLFF	TRBV30	.	TRBJ1-4	.
TGCGCCGGCAGCCCCCGAGACAGTAGCACAGATACGCAGTATTTT	CAGSPRDSSTDTQYF	TRBV5-1	.	TRBJ2-3	.
TGCGCCAGCAGTGACCCTCGGGGCAAGCGTCGCAACGAGCAGTACTTC	CASSDPRGKRRNEQYF	TRBV10-1	.	TRBJ2-7	many
TGTGCCACCCGACAGACTTATAATTCACCCCTCCACTTT	CATRQTYNSPLHF	TRBV2	.	TRBJ1-6	.
TGTGCCAGCAGCAAAGAGGAAGGGTTCCGACATGGCTACACCTTC	CASSKEEGFRHGYTF	TRBV21-1	.	TRBJ1-2	many
TGTGCCAGCAGTTACTCAGGAGGGAACCTCGGAGATACGCAGTATTTT	CASSYSGGNLGDTQYF	TRBV6-5	.	TRBJ2-3	many
TGTGCCAGCTCACCAACGAGGTCTGAGCAGTTCTTC	CASSPTRSEQFF	TRBV18	.	TRBJ2-1	.
TGCGCCAGCAGCTTGCGCCAGCGGGAGGTCCAAGAGACCCAGTACTTC	CASSLRQREVQETQYF	TRBV5-1	TRBD2	TRBJ2-5	many
TGTGCCAGCAGTGAAGACCTTCAGATAGCTGAAGCTTTCTTT	CASSEDLQIAEAFF	TRBV6-1	.	TRBJ1-1	few
TGTGCCAGCTCACCAGGAGAGCAGTTCTTC	CASSPGEQFF	TRBV18	.	TRBJ2-1	many
TGTGCCACCGGCAGCGAGGGGACTACGCAGCAGTACTTC	CATGSEGTTQQYF	TRBV24-1	TRBD2	TRBJ2-7	many
TGCAGCGTTGAATACGGGAACTCCTACGAGCAGTACTTC	CSVEYGNSYEQYF	TRBV29-1	.	TRBJ2-7	many
TGCAGTGCTAGGGGGGTAGCGGGAGTCATGGAGACCCAGTACTTC	CSARGVAGVMETQYF	TRBV20-1	TRBD2	TRBJ2-5	many
TGTGCCAGCAGTTTATTCAGGGGAGAAGTTAGTTCACCCCTCCACTTT	CASSLFRGEVSSPLHF	TRBV28	.	TRBJ1-6	few
TGCGCCAGCAGCTCTAGCGGGGGGAGCACAGATACGCAGTATTTT	CASSSSGGSTDTQYF	TRBV5-1	TRBD2	TRBJ2-3	many
TGTGCCAGCATTCGACTAGCGGGGGTTGAGCAGTTCTTC	CASIRLAGVEQFF	TRBV2	TRBD2	TRBJ2-1	.
TGCGCCAGCAGCATGTCAGGGGGGAGGACTGAAGCTTTCTTT	CASSMSGGRTEAFF	TRBV5-1	TRBD1	TRBJ1-1	many
TGTGCCATCAGTGAACCGGGACTAGCGGGAGGAAATGAGCAGTTCTTC	CAISEPGLAGGNEQFF	TRBV10-3	TRBD2	TRBJ2-1	many
TGTGCCACCTACGGACGGATCTATGGCTACACCTTC	CATYGRIYGYTF	TRBV6-2/TRBV6-3	.	TRBJ1-2	.